Following are 16 T cell receptor beta chains from one sample sequenced in a study of cytomegalovirus exposure and HLA in healthy donors. 60 Vbeta and 13 Jbeta primers were used in PCR. Some clones are missing from TCRdb's copy, which holds only in-frame ones; the method was immunoSEQ multiplex PCR. The table has almost 70,000 clones, more than 60% seen once. The sample consisted of PBMCs. These receptors were obtained from a male donor in good health and CMV-seropositive.

The chain has TRBV5-5 and TRBJ2-3; tentative D call: TRBD2 (5 bases). This CDR3 spans 14 amino acids. The germline gives CDR1 SGHKS, CDR2 YYEKEE (reference sequence). Trimming took 6 bases from V and 6 from J, leaving 17 bases between them. The CDR3 region has the DNA TGTGCCAGCATGGAGGACTCCCAAGCCGATACGCAGTATTTT. This sequence encodes CASMEDSQADTQYF.

The CDR3 protein is CASSLGLRGGQNEQFF. CDR3 DNA: TGTGCCAGCAGCTTGGGCCTAAGGGGGGGGCAGAATGAGCAGTTCTTC. The J gene is TRBJ2-1, the V gene TRBV7-6; the D gene is possibly TRBD2 (7 bases). This CDR3 spans 16 amino acids. Germline loops: CDR1 SGHVS, CDR2 FNYEAQ. With 3 bases removed from V and 7 bases from J, the gap between germline ends came to 19 bases.

This chain links TRBV4-1 with TRBJ2-1; 13 nucleotides align to TRBD2. With V trimmed by 1 base and J by 8 bases, 8 bases remained unmatched. Germline V gene data show CDR1 as MGHRA and CDR2 as YSYEKL. This CDR3 spans 17 amino acids. In DNA, the CDR3 is TGCGCCAGCAGCCAAGGACTAGCGGGGGGCCGTCCCCATGAGCAGTTCTTC. It yields the protein CASSQGLAGGRPHEQFF.

The V call is TRBV7-9, the J call TRBJ1-3, with D maybe TRBD1 (5 bases). The ends were cut back, 5 bases at V and 2 bases at J, with 16 bases in the middle. The length of the CDR3 is 16 residues. Germline CDR1 reads SEHNR; CDR2 reads FQNEAQ (reference sequence). The CDR3 coding sequence is TGTGCCAGCAGCGTCTGGGACTTACTTACTGGAAACACCATATATTTT. Translating gives CASSVWDLLTGNTIYF.

The chain has TRBV2 and TRBJ1-6, with TRBD1 identical over 8 bases. The CDR3 loop spans 15 amino acids. Germline lookup yields CDR1 SNHLY and CDR2 FYNNEI. The trim removed 7 bases at V and 7 bases at J, leaving 9 bases unmatched. CDR3 bases: TGTGCCAGCACCTGGACAGGGTTTGGCAATTCACCCCTCCACTTT. Translating it yields CASTWTGFGNSPLHF.

V gene TRBV7-2 combines with J gene TRBJ1-4, with 8 bases identical to TRBD1. There are 15 residues in the CDR3. The ends lost 1 base at V and 8 bases at J; junction bases unmatched: 6. Germline loops: CDR1 SGHTA, CDR2 FQGNSA. The CDR3 protein is CASSLGARGQEKLFF. As DNA, the CDR3 is TGTGCCAGCAGCTTAGGGGCCAGGGGGCAGGAAAAACTGTTTTTT.

The rearrangement links TRBV2 to TRBJ2-1; TRBD2 aligns across 9 bases. The germline V gene encodes CDR1 SNHLY and CDR2 FYNNEI. The CDR3 sequence is 13 residues long. The trim removed 6 bases at V and 7 bases at J, leaving 4 bases unmatched. The CDR3 DNA follows: TGTGCCAGCAGACCGGGACTAGCTAATGAGCAGTTCTTC. As protein: CASRPGLANEQFF. The whole variable domain, filled in from reference TRBV2 and TRBJ2-1, reads EPEVTQTPSHQVTQMGQEVILRCVPISNHLYFYWYRQILGQKVEFLVSFYNNEISEKSEIFDDQFSVERPDGSNFTLKIRSTKLEDSAMYFCASRPGLANEQFFGPGTRLTVL.

The rearrangement joins TRBV6-1 to TRBJ2-1; D possibly corresponds to TRBD1 (5 bases). V lost 6 bases and J lost 7, with 7 bases in between. The CDR3 sequence is 11 residues long. Germline loops: CDR1 MNHNS, CDR2 SASEGT. The CDR3 loop reads CASRQGNEQFF. CDR3 DNA: TGTGCCAGCAGGCAGGGAAATGAGCAGTTCTTC.

The chain employs TRBV5-4 and TRBJ2-7; 9 bases fit TRBD2. This CDR3 spans 16 amino acids. Germline-derived CDR1 and CDR2 are SGHNT and YYREEE (reference sequence). The trim removed 4 bases at V and 2 bases at J, leaving 10 bases unmatched. In nucleotides, the CDR3 is TGTGCCAGCAGCCCCCAGGGAGCGGGGGGCCCCTACGAGCAGTACTTC. It specifies CASSPQGAGGPYEQYF.

This sequence joins TRBV10-3 and TRBJ2-3, with a weak D call TRBD2 (6 bases). CDR3 length equals 14 residues. The V gene's germline CDR1 is ENHRY and CDR2 SYGVKD. The V gene lost 5 bases and the J gene lost 0 bases, with 9 bases spanning the gap. For the CDR3, the DNA is TGTGCCATCAGTAGCGGGCTGAGCACAGATACGCAGTATTTT. Its translation: CAISSGLSTDTQYF.

The chain is built from TRBV7-9 and TRBJ2-2, with 12 nucleotides matching TRBD1. The CDR3 sequence is 16 residues long. Germline V lookup: CDR1 SEHNR, CDR2 FQNEAQ (reference sequence). The V and J ends lost 3 bases and 8 bases, in that order; junction bases with no gene match: 7. The chain's CDR3 is CASSFPGQGAYGELFF. CDR3 DNA: TGTGCCAGCAGCTTCCCGGGACAGGGGGCCTATGGGGAGCTGTTTTTT.

This chain connects TRBV27 to TRBJ2-2; TRBD2 matches 9 bases. The CDR3 has 16 residues. CDR1 is MNHEY, CDR2 SMNVEV, per germline (reference sequence). With V trimmed by 5 bases and J by 1 base, 5 bases remained unmatched. The CDR3 nucleotides read TGTGCCAGCAGTAGCATTAGCGGGGGGAACACCGGGGAGCTGTTTTTT. It translates to CASSSISGGNTGELFF.

This clone was counted between two and nine times. The chain recombines TRBV5-1 with TRBJ1-4; TRBD1 might be the D (6 bases). The CDR3 has 15 amino acids. Per the germline V gene, CDR1 is SGHRS and CDR2 is YFSETQ. Trimming took off 0 bases at V and 5 bases at J, with 11 bases between the two ends. The CDR3, as DNA: TGCGCCAGCAGCTTGGAGGGCCAGGGGAATGAAAAACTGTTTTTT. It is translated as CASSLEGQGNEKLFF.

The chain employs TRBV7-8 and TRBJ1-2, with 9 positions matching TRBD1. Per germline, CDR1 SGHVS and CDR2 FQNEAQ. The junction had 2 bases not matched to a gene; V was cut back by 5 bases and J by 1 base. CDR3 length equals 14 residues. CDR3 in DNA: TGTGCCAGCAGCCGGACAGGGGTTAACTATGGCTACACCTTC. Translation: CASSRTGVNYGYTF.

The CDR3 DNA reads TGCGCCAGCAGCTTGGACAGGGCACTCTACGAGCAGTACTTC. Translating gives CASSLDRALYEQYF. The genes are TRBV5-1 and TRBJ2-7; D possibly corresponds to TRBD1 (6 bases). Trimming pared 0 bases from V and 3 bases from J, leaving 10 bases between. The CDR3 is 14 amino acids. The V gene's germline CDR1 is SGHRS and CDR2 YFSETQ.

V gene TRBV7-6 combines with J gene TRBJ2-7, with D perhaps TRBD2 (7 bases). Germline V gene data show CDR1 as SGHVS and CDR2 as FNYEAQ. CDR3 length: 14 amino acids. Trimming shortened V by 5 bases and J by 3 bases, and 14 bases separated the two germline ends. The CDR3 loop reads CASSGGGRIYEQYF. CDR3 nucleotide sequence: TGTGCCAGCAGCGGGGGGGGCAGAATCTACGAGCAGTACTTC.